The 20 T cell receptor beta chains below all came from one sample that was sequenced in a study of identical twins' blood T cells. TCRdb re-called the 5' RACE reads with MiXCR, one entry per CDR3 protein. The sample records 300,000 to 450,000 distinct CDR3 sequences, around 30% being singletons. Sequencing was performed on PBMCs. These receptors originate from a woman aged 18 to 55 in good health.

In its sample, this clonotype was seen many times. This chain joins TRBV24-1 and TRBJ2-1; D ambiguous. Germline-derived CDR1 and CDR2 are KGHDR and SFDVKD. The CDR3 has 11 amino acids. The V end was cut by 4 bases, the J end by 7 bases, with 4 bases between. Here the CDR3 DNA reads TGTGCCACCAGTGAGGCAAATGAGCAGTTCTTC. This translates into CATSEANEQFF.

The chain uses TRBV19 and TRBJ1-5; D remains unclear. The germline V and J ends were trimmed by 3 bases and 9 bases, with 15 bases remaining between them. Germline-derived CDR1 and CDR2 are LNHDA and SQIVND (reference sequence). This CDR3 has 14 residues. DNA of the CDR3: TGTGCCAGTAGTATTTTCCAGCGGGATGGGCCCCAGCATTTT. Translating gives CASSIFQRDGPQHF.

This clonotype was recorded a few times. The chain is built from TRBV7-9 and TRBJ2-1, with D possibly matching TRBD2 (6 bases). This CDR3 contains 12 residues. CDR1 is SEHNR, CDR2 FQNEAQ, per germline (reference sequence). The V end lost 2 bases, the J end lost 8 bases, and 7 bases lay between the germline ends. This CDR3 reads CASSLKRDEQFF. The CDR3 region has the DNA TGTGCCAGCAGCTTAAAGCGGGATGAGCAGTTCTTC.

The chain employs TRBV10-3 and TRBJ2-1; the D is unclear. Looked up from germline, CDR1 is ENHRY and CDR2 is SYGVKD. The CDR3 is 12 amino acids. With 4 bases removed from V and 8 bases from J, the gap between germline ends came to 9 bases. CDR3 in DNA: TGTGCCATCAGTGCCTCTTCCCATGAGCAGTTCTTC. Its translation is CAISASSHEQFF.

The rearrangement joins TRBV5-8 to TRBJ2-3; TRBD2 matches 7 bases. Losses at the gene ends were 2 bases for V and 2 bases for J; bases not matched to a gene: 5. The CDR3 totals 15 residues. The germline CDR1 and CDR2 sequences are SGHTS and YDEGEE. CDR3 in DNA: TGTGCCAGCAGCTTCTACGGGGGGACCACAGATACGCAGTATTTT. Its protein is CASSFYGGTTDTQYF.

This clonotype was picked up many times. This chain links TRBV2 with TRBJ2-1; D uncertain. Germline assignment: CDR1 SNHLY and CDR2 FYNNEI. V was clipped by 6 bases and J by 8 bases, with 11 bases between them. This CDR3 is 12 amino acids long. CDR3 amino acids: CASSLGFDEQFF. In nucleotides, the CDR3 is TGTGCCAGCAGCTTGGGTTTCGATGAGCAGTTCTTC.

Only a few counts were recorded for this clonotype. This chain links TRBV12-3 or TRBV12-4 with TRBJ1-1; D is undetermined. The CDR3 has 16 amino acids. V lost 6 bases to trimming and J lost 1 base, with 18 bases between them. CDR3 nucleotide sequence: TGTGCCAGCAGCCCAACTGGAGGCAGGTCGAACACTGAAGCTTTCTTT. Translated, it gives CASSPTGGRSNTEAFF.

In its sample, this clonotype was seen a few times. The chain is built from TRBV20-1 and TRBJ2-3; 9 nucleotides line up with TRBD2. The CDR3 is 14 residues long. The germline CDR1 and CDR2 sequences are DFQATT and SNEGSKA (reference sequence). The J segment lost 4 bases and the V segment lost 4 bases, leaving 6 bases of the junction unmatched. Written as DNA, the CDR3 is TGCAGTGCTAAAAGGCAGCGGGGGGCAGATACGCAGTATTTT. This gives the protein CSAKRQRGADTQYF.

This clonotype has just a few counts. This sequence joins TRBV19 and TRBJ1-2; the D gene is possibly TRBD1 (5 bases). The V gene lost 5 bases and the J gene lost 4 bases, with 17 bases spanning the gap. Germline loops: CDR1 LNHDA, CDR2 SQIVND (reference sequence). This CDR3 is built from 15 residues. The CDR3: CASSLLAGSSYGYTF. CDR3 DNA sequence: TGTGCCAGTAGTCTCCTCGCAGGGAGCTCCTATGGCTACACCTTC.

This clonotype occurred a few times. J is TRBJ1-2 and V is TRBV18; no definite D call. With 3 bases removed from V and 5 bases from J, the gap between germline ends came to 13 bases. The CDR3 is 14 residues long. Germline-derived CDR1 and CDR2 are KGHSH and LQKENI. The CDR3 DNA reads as TGTGCCAGCTCACCTTACTTAGGGCCTTATGGCTACACCTTC. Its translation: CASSPYLGPYGYTF.

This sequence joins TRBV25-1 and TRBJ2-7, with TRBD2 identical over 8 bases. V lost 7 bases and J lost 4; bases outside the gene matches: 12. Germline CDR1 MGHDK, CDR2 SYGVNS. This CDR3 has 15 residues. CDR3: CASTDTGTSPYEQYF. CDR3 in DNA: TGTGCCAGCACCGACACCGGGACTAGTCCTTACGAGCAGTACTTC.

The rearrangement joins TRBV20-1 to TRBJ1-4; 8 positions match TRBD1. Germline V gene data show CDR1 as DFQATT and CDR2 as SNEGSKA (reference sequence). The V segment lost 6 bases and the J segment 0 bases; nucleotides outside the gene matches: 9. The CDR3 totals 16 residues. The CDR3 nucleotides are TGCAGTGCCCTTCCGGGACAGGCTACAACTAATGAAAAACTGTTTTTT. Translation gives CSALPGQATTNEKLFF.

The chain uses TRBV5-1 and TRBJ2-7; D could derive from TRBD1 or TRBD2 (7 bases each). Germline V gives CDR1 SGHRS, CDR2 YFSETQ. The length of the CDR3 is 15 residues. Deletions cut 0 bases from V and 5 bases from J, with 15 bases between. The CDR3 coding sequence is TGCGCCAGCAGCTTGGAGGGAGGGGGCTTCGACGAGCAGTACTTC. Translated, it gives CASSLEGGGFDEQYF.

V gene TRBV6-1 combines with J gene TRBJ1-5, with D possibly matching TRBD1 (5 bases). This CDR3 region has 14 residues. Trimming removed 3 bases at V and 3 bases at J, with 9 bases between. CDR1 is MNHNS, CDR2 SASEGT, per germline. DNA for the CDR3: TGTGCCAGCAGTGAGGGGGGGGTCAATCAGCCCCAGCATTTT. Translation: CASSEGGVNQPQHF.

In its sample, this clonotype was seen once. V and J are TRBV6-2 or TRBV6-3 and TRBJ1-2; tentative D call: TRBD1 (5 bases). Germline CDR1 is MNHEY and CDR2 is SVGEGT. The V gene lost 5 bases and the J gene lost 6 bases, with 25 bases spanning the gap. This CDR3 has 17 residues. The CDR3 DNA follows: TGTGCCAGCAGTGCCCTAGAGGGGCGATTTAGGAGCGATGGCTACACCTTC. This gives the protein CASSALEGRFRSDGYTF.

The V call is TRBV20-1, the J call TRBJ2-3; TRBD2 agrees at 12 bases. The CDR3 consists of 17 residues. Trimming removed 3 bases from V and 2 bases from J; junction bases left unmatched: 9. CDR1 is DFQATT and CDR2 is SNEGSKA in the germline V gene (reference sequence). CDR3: CSASHPGLAGFTDTQYF. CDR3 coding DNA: TGCAGTGCTAGCCACCCAGGACTAGCGGGGTTCACAGATACGCAGTATTTT.

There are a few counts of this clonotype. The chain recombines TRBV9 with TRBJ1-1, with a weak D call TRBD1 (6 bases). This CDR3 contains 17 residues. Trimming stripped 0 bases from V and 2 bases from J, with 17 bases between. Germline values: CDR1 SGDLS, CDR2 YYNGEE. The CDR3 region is CASSVGGRGGENTEAFF. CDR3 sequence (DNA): TGTGCCAGCAGCGTAGGGGGCAGGGGAGGTGAAAACACTGAAGCTTTCTTT.

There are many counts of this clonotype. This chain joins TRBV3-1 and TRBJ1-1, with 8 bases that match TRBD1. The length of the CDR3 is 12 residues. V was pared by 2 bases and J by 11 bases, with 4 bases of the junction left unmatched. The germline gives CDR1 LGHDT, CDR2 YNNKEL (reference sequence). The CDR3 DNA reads TGTGCCAGCAGCCAACTGGACAGGGTGGCTTTCTTT. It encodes CASSQLDRVAFF.

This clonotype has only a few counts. The CDR3 coding sequence is TGTGCCAGCGGACCGCGACTAGCGTCGAACACCGGGGAGCTGTTTTTT. Its protein product is CASGPRLASNTGELFF. This sequence joins TRBV6-6 and TRBJ2-2; the match to TRBD2 covers 8 bases. The CDR3 consists of 16 residues. Germline lookup yields CDR1 MNHNY and CDR2 SVGAGI (reference sequence). With V trimmed by 8 bases and J by 0 bases, 8 bases remained unmatched.

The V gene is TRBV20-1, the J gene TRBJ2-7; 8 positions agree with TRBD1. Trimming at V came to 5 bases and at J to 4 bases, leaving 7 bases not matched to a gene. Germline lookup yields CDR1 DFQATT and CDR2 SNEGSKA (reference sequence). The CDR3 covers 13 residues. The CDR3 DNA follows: TGCAGTGCTCCGACAGGGGCCAGTTACGAGCAGTACTTC. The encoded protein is CSAPTGASYEQYF.